Shown below are 11 T cell receptor beta chains from a single sample sequenced in a study of T cells after yellow fever vaccination. TCRdb called the 5' RACE reads again in MiXCR, with one record for every CDR3 protein. In the table there are just under 600,000 distinct CDR3 sequences, roughly 13% of which are singletons. Sequenced material: PBMCs, taken on the day of the yellow fever booster vaccination. The origin of the receptors is a man aged 25-45 years who received the YFV17D yellow fever vaccine.

This clonotype was counted between two and nine times. The chain employs TRBV5-1 and TRBJ2-7, with TRBD1 as a possible D gene (6 bases). This CDR3 has 13 residues. CDR1 and CDR2 (germline): SGHRS, YFSETQ. V was pared by 4 bases and J by 7 bases, with 15 bases between. The CDR3 loop is CASSSSPGVEQYF. In DNA form, the CDR3 reads TGCGCCAGCAGCAGCTCGCCAGGGGTTGAGCAGTACTTC.

The rearrangement uses TRBV20-1 and TRBJ2-1, with D tentatively TRBD1 or TRBD2 (5 bases each). Germline V gene data show CDR1 as DFQATT and CDR2 as SNEGSKA (reference sequence). The V end lost 6 bases, the J end lost 7 bases, and 16 bases lay between the germline ends. The CDR3 is 13 amino acids. CDR3 amino acids: CSAIRDPRNEQFF. The DNA for the CDR3 is TGCAGTGCCATCCGGGACCCAAGGAATGAGCAGTTCTTC.

J is TRBJ2-7 and V is TRBV5-4; 8 nucleotides match TRBD1. Germline values: CDR1 SGHNT, CDR2 YYREEE (reference sequence). There are 14 residues in the CDR3. The V and J ends lost 4 bases and 7 bases, in that order; junction bases with no gene match: 10. In DNA form, the CDR3 reads TGTGCCAGCAGCCCGGGACAGGTCGGAAAAGAGCAGTACTTC. It specifies CASSPGQVGKEQYF. The full variable domain, its missing parts supplied by reference TRBV5-4 and TRBJ2-7, is ETGVTQSPTHLIKTRGQQVTLRCSSQSGHNTVSWYQQALGQGPQFIFQYYREEENGRGNFPPRFSGLQFPNYSSELNVNALELDDSALYLCASSPGQVGKEQYFGPGTRLTVT.

The table lists this clonotype with a few counts. The chain recombines TRBV20-1 with TRBJ1-1, with D tentatively TRBD1 (5 bases). CDR3 size: 12 residues. Germline values: CDR1 DFQATT, CDR2 SNEGSKA (reference sequence). The chain's CDR3 is CSPGGRATEAFF. The CDR3 DNA sequence: TGCAGCCCCGGGGGGAGGGCCACTGAAGCTTTCTTT.

The rearrangement joins TRBV12-3 or TRBV12-4 to TRBJ2-5; TRBD1 might be the D (6 bases). The CDR3 has 14 amino acids. V dropped 2 bases and J dropped 5 bases, with 12 bases sitting between them. This CDR3 reads CASSLTGPWETQYF. The CDR3 DNA reads TGTGCCAGCAGTTTAACAGGGCCTTGGGAGACCCAGTACTTC.

This clonotype was observed a few times. The chain carries TRBV3-1 and TRBJ2-5, with TRBD1 matching 8 bases. Germline V gene sequence: CDR1 LGHDT, CDR2 YNNKEL (reference sequence). Trimming took 5 bases from V and 4 from J; bases not matched to a gene: 9. The CDR3 totals 15 residues. CDR3 coding DNA: TGTGCCAGCAGCTCCTTCGACAGGGGAATAGAGACCCAGTACTTC. This encodes CASSSFDRGIETQYF.

The chain recombines TRBV6-1 with TRBJ2-1, with 9 bases lining up with TRBD1. CDR1 and CDR2 (germline): MNHNS, SASEGT. The CDR3 extends over 14 amino acids. The trim removed 6 bases at V and 6 bases at J, leaving 6 bases unmatched. CDR3 nucleotide sequence: TGTGCCAGCAGGGCGGACAGGGGAATCAATGAGCAGTTCTTC. Protein sequence: CASRADRGINEQFF.

A few counts support this clonotype. The chain has TRBV18 and TRBJ2-7; tentatively, D is TRBD2 (6 bases). CDR1 is KGHSH, CDR2 LQKENI, per germline. V was cut by 2 bases and J by 6 bases, with 14 bases left in between. The CDR3 runs to 14 residues. CDR3 protein: CASSPSGLPSEQYF. CDR3 bases: TGTGCCAGCTCACCATCGGGACTCCCGTCCGAGCAGTACTTC.

The chain links TRBV29-1 to TRBJ2-3, with 11 bases identical to TRBD2. The CDR3 has 20 residues. Germline V CDR1 and CDR2: SQVTM, ANQGSEA. J gave up 5 bases and V 0 bases, and 19 bases lay outside the gene matches. CDR3 loop: CSVEDWGWASGRQGGDTQYF. Here the CDR3 DNA reads TGCAGCGTTGAAGATTGGGGCTGGGCTAGCGGGAGGCAAGGGGGAGATACGCAGTATTTT.

The chain uses TRBV6-1 and TRBJ2-3; D remains unclear. With 6 bases removed from V and 0 bases from J, the gap between germline ends came to 10 bases. CDR1 MNHNS and CDR2 SASEGT come from the germline V gene. CDR3 length: 14 amino acids. In nucleotides, the CDR3 is TGTGCCAGCAGCACCCCGATCAGCACAGATACGCAGTATTTT. It codes for CASSTPISTDTQYF.

This clonotype was counted between two and nine times. This chain joins TRBV11-2 and TRBJ2-7; 9 bases are shared with TRBD2. Per germline, CDR1 SGHAT and CDR2 FQNNGV. Trimming at V came to 5 bases and at J to 4 bases, leaving 15 bases not matched to a gene. The CDR3 has 17 amino acids. The CDR3 here is CASSPRFSGSTSYEQYF. CDR3 sequence (DNA): TGTGCCAGCAGCCCTAGGTTTAGCGGGAGTACGTCGTACGAGCAGTACTTC.